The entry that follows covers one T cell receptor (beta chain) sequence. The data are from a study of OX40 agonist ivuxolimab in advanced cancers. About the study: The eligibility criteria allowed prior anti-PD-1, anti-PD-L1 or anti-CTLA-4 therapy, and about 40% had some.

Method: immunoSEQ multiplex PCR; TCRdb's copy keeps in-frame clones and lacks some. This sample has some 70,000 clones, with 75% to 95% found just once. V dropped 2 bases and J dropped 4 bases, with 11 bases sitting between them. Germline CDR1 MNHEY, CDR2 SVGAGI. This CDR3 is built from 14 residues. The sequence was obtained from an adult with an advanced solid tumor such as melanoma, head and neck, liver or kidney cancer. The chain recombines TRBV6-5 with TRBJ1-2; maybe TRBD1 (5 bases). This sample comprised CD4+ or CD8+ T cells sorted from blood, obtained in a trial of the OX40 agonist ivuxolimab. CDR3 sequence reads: CASSYRRGFYGYTF. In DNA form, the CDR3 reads TGTGCCAGCAGTTACCGGCGGGGCTTCTATGGCTACACCTTC.